Shown below are 23 T cell receptor beta chains from a single sample sequenced in a study of shared clonotypes between healthy human individuals. Method: immunoSEQ multiplex PCR; TCRdb's copy keeps in-frame clones and lacks some. In the table there are millions of clones, over 90% of which are singletons. Material for sequencing was naive CD4+ T cells from PBMCs. Specified subset: CD45RA+ positively selected. The source of these receptors is a man younger than 35 in good health. Some clones in this sample may be carry-over from other donors' samples.

The chain joins TRBV5-5 to TRBJ1-3; perhaps TRBD1 as D (5 bases). CDR1 is SGHKS, CDR2 YYEKEE, per germline (reference sequence). The CDR3 sequence is 17 residues long. V was trimmed by 0 bases and J by 0 bases, leaving 13 bases between them. The CDR3 reads CASSLDGTPSSGNTIYF. The CDR3 nucleotides are TGTGCCAGCAGCTTGGACGGGACTCCGAGCTCTGGAAACACCATATATTTT.

A note on this clone: Other DNA sequences within the sample encode an identical CDR3. The chain is built from TRBV9 and TRBJ1-1, with D hard to call. V was cut by 0 bases and J by 2 bases, with 8 bases left in between. The germline gives CDR1 SGDLS, CDR2 YYNGEE. This CDR3 region has 14 residues. The CDR3 DNA follows: TGTGCCAGCAGCGTAGGTCGTGTTAACACTGAAGCTTTCTTT. Amino acids: CASSVGRVNTEAFF. The full variable domain, its missing parts supplied by reference TRBV9 and TRBJ1-1, is DSGVTQTPKHLITATGQRVTLRCSPRSGDLSVYWYQQSLDQGLQFLIQYYNGEERAKGNILERFSAQQFPDLHSELNLSSLELGDSALYFCASSVGRVNTEAFFGQGTRLTVV.

This rearrangement joins TRBV28 to TRBJ2-6, with 7 bases lining up with TRBD1. This CDR3 is built from 17 residues. Per germline, CDR1 MDHEN and CDR2 SYDVKM. Trimming at V came to 6 bases and at J to 0 bases, leaving 8 bases not matched to a gene. The CDR3 DNA reads as TGTGCCAGCAGGCCTCAACAGGGGCTCTCTGGGGCCAACGTCCTGACTTTC. Encoded protein: CASRPQQGLSGANVLTF.

The chain links TRBV28 to TRBJ2-7; D may be TRBD1 (5 bases). CDR1 is MDHEN, CDR2 SYDVKM, per germline. The V gene lost 1 base and the J gene lost 5 bases, with 9 bases spanning the gap. The CDR3 is made up of 13 amino acids. The CDR3 protein is CASSLLGRDEQYF. CDR3 in DNA: TGTGCCAGCAGTTTATTAGGCAGGGACGAGCAGTACTTC.

V usage is TRBV5-4 and J usage is TRBJ1-1; tentative D call: TRBD1 (5 bases). Germline V lookup: CDR1 SGHNT, CDR2 YYREEE (reference sequence). The length of the CDR3 is 16 residues. Trimming took 5 bases from V and 3 from J, leaving 20 bases between them. CDR3 nucleotides: TGTGCCAGCAGTATCGGGACGGTGACTTGGGACACTGAAGCTTTCTTT. Translation gives CASSIGTVTWDTEAFF.

The J gene is TRBJ2-7, the V gene TRBV6-5; D tentatively reads TRBD1 or TRBD2 (6 bases each). The CDR3 has 15 residues. V lost 0 bases, J lost 6 bases, and 15 bases lay in between. CDR1 is MNHEY and CDR2 is SVGAGI in the germline V gene. CDR3 sequence (DNA): TGTGCCAGCAGTTACTCGGGTAGGGGGGCCGGCGAGCAGTACTTC. Its protein is CASSYSGRGAGEQYF.

The rearrangement links TRBV4-3 to TRBJ2-7, with D hard to call. The V gene lost 0 bases and the J gene lost 4 bases, with 10 bases spanning the gap. The length of the CDR3 is 14 residues. CDR1 and CDR2 from the germline V gene are LGHNA and YSLEER. CDR3 sequence reads: CASSQDWQTYEQYF. DNA for the CDR3: TGCGCCAGCAGCCAAGATTGGCAGACGTACGAGCAGTACTTC.

The J gene is TRBJ1-2, the V gene TRBV28; 10 bases align to TRBD1. The J segment lost 8 bases and the V segment lost 7 bases, leaving 7 bases of the junction unmatched. Germline V gene sequence: CDR1 MDHEN, CDR2 SYDVKM. This CDR3 has 13 residues. As DNA, the CDR3 is TGTGCCAGCACCCGGGACAGGGGTATCGGCTACACCTTC. Protein product: CASTRDRGIGYTF.

With respect to this clone: Distinct nucleotide sequences in the sample also encode this CDR3. The chain employs TRBV7-3 and TRBJ1-2; D may be TRBD1 (5 bases). This CDR3 is 14 amino acids long. The germline CDR1 and CDR2 sequences are SGHTA and FQGTGA. Trimming removed 5 bases at V and 0 bases at J, with 10 bases between. The CDR3 nucleotides read TGTGCCAGCAGCCCGGGGACGGCTAACTATGGCTACACCTTC. Amino acid sequence: CASSPGTANYGYTF.

The rearrangement joins TRBV28 to TRBJ1-5; D possibly corresponds to TRBD1 (6 bases). This CDR3 contains 14 residues. V was clipped by 2 bases and J by 5 bases, with 10 bases between them. Germline V gives CDR1 MDHEN, CDR2 SYDVKM. CDR3 nucleotides: TGTGCCAGCAGTTTACGACAGGTCCATCAGCCCCAGCATTTT. It codes for CASSLRQVHQPQHF. Variable domain in full (rest from reference TRBV28 and TRBJ1-5): DVKVTQSSRYLVKRTGEKVFLECVQDMDHENMFWYRQDPGLGLRLIYFSYDVKMKEKGDIPEGYSVSREKKERFSLILESASTNQTSMYLCASSLRQVHQPQHFGDGTRLSIL.

The chain couples TRBV19 to TRBJ2-5; 7 bases line up with TRBD1. Germline V gene sequence: CDR1 LNHDA, CDR2 SQIVND (reference sequence). There are 15 residues in the CDR3. Germline trimming cut 6 bases from V and 5 bases from J; bases unmatched to any gene: 12. Here the CDR3 DNA reads TGTGCCAGTAGAACCCTAGGGGGCGAGGCGGAGACCCAGTACTTC. It translates to CASRTLGGEAETQYF.

The chain carries TRBV11-2 and TRBJ1-2; a possible D gene is TRBD1 (5 bases). The CDR3 is 13 amino acids. Germline assignment: CDR1 SGHAT and CDR2 FQNNGV. Deletions cut 5 bases from V and 3 bases from J, with 10 bases between. This CDR3 reads CASSPGLDYGYTF. The DNA for the CDR3 is TGTGCCAGCAGCCCGGGACTGGACTATGGCTACACCTTC. The full variable domain, its missing parts supplied by reference TRBV11-2 and TRBJ1-2, is EAGVAQSPRYKIIEKRQSVAFWCNPISGHATLYWYQQILGQGPKLLIQFQNNGVVDDSQLPKDRFSAERLKGVDSTLKIQPAKLEDSAVYLCASSPGLDYGYTFGSGTRLTVV.

In this sample, this clone turned up once. The CDR3 region is CASRTQLAGVRDTQYF. The CDR3, as DNA: TGCGCCAGCAGGACCCAACTAGCGGGAGTTCGAGATACGCAGTATTTT. The chain employs TRBV4-3 and TRBJ2-3, with 11 bases lining up with TRBD2. Germline V gives CDR1 LGHNA, CDR2 YSLEER. V lost 6 bases and J lost 5; bases outside the gene matches: 10. This CDR3 comprises 16 residues.

V usage is TRBV5-3 and J usage is TRBJ2-2; TRBD1 matches at 7 bases. TRBV5-3 is placed among ORFs of uncertain function. J lost 6 bases, V lost 0 bases, and 8 bases had no gene match. There are 16 residues in the CDR3. The chain's CDR3 is CARSLVFDRVAGELFF. The CDR3 DNA sequence: TGTGCCAGAAGCTTGGTTTTCGACAGGGTGGCCGGGGAGCTGTTTTTT.

The chain employs TRBV27 and TRBJ2-1, with a weak D call TRBD2 (6 bases). CDR1 and CDR2 from the germline V gene are MNHEY and SMNVEV (reference sequence). Deletions cut 0 bases from V and 8 bases from J, with 14 bases between. This CDR3 has 15 amino acids. This chain's CDR3 is CASSLSGGEGYEQFF. The CDR3 DNA reads as TGTGCCAGCAGTTTATCGGGGGGAGAGGGCTATGAGCAGTTCTTC.

The gene calls are TRBV2 and TRBJ1-6; 7 bases fit TRBD1. Germline values: CDR1 SNHLY, CDR2 FYNNEI. There are 14 residues in the CDR3. V was pared by 6 bases and J by 5 bases, with 4 bases of the junction left unmatched. CDR3 protein: CASRRTGDNSPLHF. For the CDR3, the DNA is TGTGCCAGCAGGCGAACAGGGGATAATTCACCCCTCCACTTT. The full variable domain, completed using reference TRBV2 and TRBJ1-6, is EPEVTQTPSHQVTQMGQEVILRCVPISNHLYFYWYRQILGQKVEFLVSFYNNEISEKSEIFDDQFSVERPDGSNFTLKIRSTKLEDSAMYFCASRRTGDNSPLHFGNGTRLTVT.

The chain links TRBV2 to TRBJ2-1; D is undetermined. The V and J ends lost 6 bases and 9 bases respectively, with 12 bases between them. This CDR3 is 12 amino acids long. Germline CDR1 SNHLY, CDR2 FYNNEI. The DNA for the CDR3 is TGTGCCAGCAGACCGGACGGCATTGAGCAGTTCTTC. It encodes CASRPDGIEQFF.

This chain uses TRBV20-1 with TRBJ2-7; no clear D. V dropped 7 bases and J dropped 5 bases, with 12 bases sitting between them. The CDR3 runs 11 residues. Germline CDR1 is DFQATT and CDR2 is SNEGSKA (reference sequence). CDR3 nucleotides: TGCAGTGGGACCGCGTTTAACGAGCAGTACTTC. It yields the protein CSGTAFNEQYF.

The rearrangement links TRBV6-5 to TRBJ1-2; the match to TRBD1 covers 9 bases. Germline CDR1 and CDR2: MNHEY and SVGAGI. The CDR3 extends over 13 amino acids. V gave up 6 bases and J gave up 4 bases; unmatched junction bases: 3. DNA for the CDR3: TGTGCCAGCAGCCTACAGGGGGCCTATGGCTACACCTTC. This gives the protein CASSLQGAYGYTF.

The J gene is TRBJ1-5, the V gene TRBV5-6, with 7 nucleotides matching TRBD1. This CDR3 comprises 16 residues. J gave up 0 bases and V 3 bases, and 6 bases lay outside the gene matches. Germline V gene sequence: CDR1 SGHDT, CDR2 YYEEEE. The CDR3 spells CASSSGGGYSNQPQHF. The DNA for the CDR3 is TGTGCCAGCAGCTCAGGGGGGGGTTATAGCAATCAGCCCCAGCATTTT. Full variable domain (missing parts from reference TRBV5-6 and TRBJ1-5): DAGVTQSPTHLIKTRGQQVTLRCSPKSGHDTVSWYQQALGQGPQFIFQYYEEEERQRGNFPDRFSGHQFPNYSSELNVNALLLGDSALYLCASSSGGGYSNQPQHFGDGTRLSIL.

V usage is TRBV6-6 and J usage is TRBJ2-7, with a possible D match to TRBD1 (5 bases). The CDR3 totals 16 residues. The V and J ends lost 2 bases and 0 bases respectively, with 14 bases between them. Per the germline V gene, CDR1 is MNHNY and CDR2 is SVGAGI (reference sequence). This CDR3 reads CASSYNAGPSSYEQYF. For the CDR3, the DNA is TGTGCCAGCAGTTACAACGCAGGGCCTAGCTCCTACGAGCAGTACTTC.

The chain carries TRBV5-1 and TRBJ2-1, with D uncertain. Trimming shortened V by 2 bases and J by 1 base, and 13 bases separated the two germline ends. CDR3 length: 16 amino acids. Germline lookup yields CDR1 SGHRS and CDR2 YFSETQ. DNA of the CDR3: TGCGCCAGCAGCTTTCGTCCGAGCGAGTCCTACAATGAGCAGTTCTTC. This codes for CASSFRPSESYNEQFF.

This chain connects TRBV5-4 to TRBJ2-3, with 9 bases aligning to TRBD2. CDR1 is SGHNT and CDR2 is YYREEE in the germline V gene (reference sequence). V shed 4 bases, J shed 6 bases, and the junction held 15 bases outside the gene matches. This CDR3 region has 17 residues. The CDR3 sequence: CASSEAGGGPLADTQYF. In DNA form, the CDR3 reads TGTGCCAGCAGCGAGGCGGGAGGGGGACCACTCGCGGATACGCAGTATTTT.